This is a list of T cell receptor beta chains from one sample in a study of cytomegalovirus exposure and HLA in healthy donors. The table came from immunoSEQ multiplex PCR; TCRdb's copy has only in-frame clones and leaves some out. The sample lists hundreds of thousands of clones; 70% to 90% were seen once. Sequencing used PBMCs. The receptors derive from a woman aged 18-30 years in good health and CMV-seronegative. CDR3s include the opening cysteine and the closing phenylalanine or tryptophan. The D gene is left open where the match is weak.

V	D	J	CDR3
TRBV6-5	TRBD1	TRBJ1-2	CASRQGQGLVWGYTF
TRBV5-6	TRBD2	TRBJ2-5	CASSPFGAGGPRETQYF
TRBV18	TRBD1	TRBJ1-3	CASSQGQGISGNTIYF
TRBV18	-	TRBJ1-5	CASSPRRGSQPQHF
TRBV4-1	TRBD2	TRBJ2-7	CASSQTRNSGNTYEQYF
TRBV4-1	-	TRBJ1-2	CASSQEGGGGRGYTF
TRBV7-9	-	TRBJ2-7	CASSAWGGYEQYF
TRBV7-3	-	TRBJ1-2	CASSLFHSPEHYGYTF
TRBV13	-	TRBJ1-2	CASSLFGGIYGYTF
TRBV6-5	-	TRBJ1-5	CASPKDSNQPQHF
TRBV13	-	TRBJ2-7	CASSLDPGSDEQYF
TRBV29-1	-	TRBJ1-1	CSVATGIRGGEAFF
TRBV7-9	TRBD1	TRBJ1-1	CASSLSGQAEAFF
TRBV18	-	TRBJ2-7	CASSAGTYEQYF
TRBV7-9	TRBD1	TRBJ1-4	CSSSLTNRGRDEKLFF
TRBV7-9	TRBD2	TRBJ2-5	CSSSTDLAVKETQYF
TRBV2	TRBD2	TRBJ2-1	CASRLSSGSYNEQFF